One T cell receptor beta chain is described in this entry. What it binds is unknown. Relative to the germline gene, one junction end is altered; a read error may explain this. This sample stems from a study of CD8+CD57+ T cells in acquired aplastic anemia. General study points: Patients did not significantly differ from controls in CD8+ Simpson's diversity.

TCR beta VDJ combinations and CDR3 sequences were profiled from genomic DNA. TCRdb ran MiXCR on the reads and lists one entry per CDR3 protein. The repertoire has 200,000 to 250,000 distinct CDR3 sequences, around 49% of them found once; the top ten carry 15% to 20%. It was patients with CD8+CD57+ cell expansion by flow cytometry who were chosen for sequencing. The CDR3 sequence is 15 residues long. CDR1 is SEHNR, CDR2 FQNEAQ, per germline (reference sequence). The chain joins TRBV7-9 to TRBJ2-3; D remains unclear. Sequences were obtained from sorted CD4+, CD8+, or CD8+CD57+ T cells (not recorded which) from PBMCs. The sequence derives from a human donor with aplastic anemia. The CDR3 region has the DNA TGCGCCAGCAGCCAAGGCTACCGTAGCACAGATACGCAGTATTTT. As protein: CASSQGYRSTDTQYF. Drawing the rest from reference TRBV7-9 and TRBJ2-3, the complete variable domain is DTGVSQNPRHKITKRGQNVTFRCDPISEHNRLYWYRQTLGQGPEFLTYFQNEAQLEKSRLLSDRFSAERPKGSFSTLEIQRTEQGDSAMYLCASSQGYRSTDTQYFGPGTRLTVL.